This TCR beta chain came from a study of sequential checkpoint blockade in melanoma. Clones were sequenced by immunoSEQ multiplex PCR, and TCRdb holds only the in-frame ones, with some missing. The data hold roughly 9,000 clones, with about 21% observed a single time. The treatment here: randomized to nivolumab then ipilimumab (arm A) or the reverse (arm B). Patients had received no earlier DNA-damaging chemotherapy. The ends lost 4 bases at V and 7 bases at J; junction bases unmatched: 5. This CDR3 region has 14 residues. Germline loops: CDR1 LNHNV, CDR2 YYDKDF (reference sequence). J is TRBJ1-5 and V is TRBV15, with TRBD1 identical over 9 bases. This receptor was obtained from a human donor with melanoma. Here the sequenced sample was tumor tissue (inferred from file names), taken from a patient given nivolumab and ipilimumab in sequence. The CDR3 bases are TGTGCCACCAGCATTGGACAGGGGAACCAGCCCCAGCATTTT. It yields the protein CATSIGQGNQPQHF.